This record looks at one T cell receptor (beta chain) sequence and its context. TCRdb passed the 5' RACE reads through MiXCR, listing each CDR3 protein once. The sample yields over 100,000 distinct CDR3 sequences, roughly 8.9% seen once. Trimming shortened V by 6 bases and J by 2 bases, and 12 bases separated the two germline ends. The CDR3 consists of 13 residues. Per the germline V gene, CDR1 is SGHNT and CDR2 is YYREEE (reference sequence). This entry comes from a study of T cells after yellow fever vaccination. This specimen was CD8+ T cells sorted from PBMCs, taken 45 days after the yellow fever booster vaccination. The sequence came from a man aged 25 to 40 who received the YFV17D yellow fever vaccine. This chain links TRBV5-4 with TRBJ2-7; D unclear. The CDR3 here is CASNKENTYEQYF. CDR3 sequence (DNA): TGTGCCAGCAATAAGGAGAACACCTACGAGCAGTACTTC.